This TCR beta chain comes out of a study of shared clonotypes between healthy human individuals. The study's findings and limits: Memory subsets generally showed smaller estimated richness than naive subsets did. The generation probabilities recorded for non-shared clonotypes fell below those of clonotypes shared by all four donors.

Generated by immunoSEQ multiplex PCR, the TCRdb table keeps only in-frame clones and is missing some. The table includes 2 million to 2.5 million clones, roughly 94% detected once. Germline values: CDR1 SGHRS, CDR2 YFSETQ. Deletions cut 0 bases from V and 1 base from J, with 17 bases between. The CDR3 consists of 19 residues. As concerns this clone: The antigen is unknown.

The receptor's source is a man between 18 and 29 years old in good health. J is TRBJ1-6 and V is TRBV5-1; D not resolved. Sequencing input: naive CD4+ T cells sorted from blood. The subset here: CD45RA+ positively selected. DNA of the CDR3: TGCGCCAGCAGCTTGGTTCCGTTAGCAGCTGAATCCTATAATTCACCCCTCCACTTT. It translates to CASSLVPLAAESYNSPLHF.